The next 7 T cell receptor beta chains were all read from a single sample in a study of T cell responses to AZD1222 COVID-19 vaccine. This table comes from immunoSEQ multiplex PCR, and its TCRdb copy is limited to in-frame clones, with some not included. The data contain about 85,000 clones, around 88% of them seen just once; the ten biggest clones take up 10%. The specimen was peripheral blood, collected on day 0 of MenACWY control vaccination. These TCRs come from an adult in good health.

This clone was detected once. The chain has TRBV4-3 and TRBJ2-7; D call uncertain. CDR3 size: 16 residues. CDR1 LGHNA and CDR2 YSLEER come from the germline V gene. Trimming cost V 0 bases and J 0 bases, with 12 bases left between them. The CDR3 spells CASSQDRSSSSYEQYF. CDR3 bases: TGCGCCAGCAGCCAAGATAGGAGCTCCAGCTCCTACGAGCAGTACTTC.

V usage is TRBV5-1 and J usage is TRBJ2-5, with no clear D. This CDR3 spans 14 amino acids. Germline CDR1 reads SGHRS; CDR2 reads YFSETQ. Trimming removed 0 bases from V and 2 bases from J, with 8 bases in between. The CDR3 is CASSLVAVQETQYF. DNA for the CDR3: TGCGCCAGCAGCTTGGTGGCAGTTCAAGAGACCCAGTACTTC.

The chain uses TRBV15 and TRBJ1-2, with D perhaps TRBD1 (5 bases). Germline CDR1 reads LNHNV; CDR2 reads YYDKDF (reference sequence). The germline V and J ends were trimmed by 5 bases and 3 bases, with 10 bases remaining between them. There are 13 residues in the CDR3. CDR3 bases: TGTGCCACCAGCTTTGGGACCGACTATGGCTACACCTTC. This encodes CATSFGTDYGYTF.

This chain uses TRBV18 with TRBJ1-5; D unresolved. Germline CDR1 reads KGHSH; CDR2 reads LQKENI. Trimming pared 2 bases from V and 0 bases from J, leaving 5 bases between. This CDR3 is 14 amino acids long. The DNA for the CDR3 is TGTGCCAGCTCACCAGCAGATAGCAATCAGCCCCAGCATTTT. It yields the protein CASSPADSNQPQHF. The full variable domain, completed using reference TRBV18 and TRBJ1-5, is NAGVMQNPRHLVRRRGQEARLRCSPMKGHSHVYWYRQLPEEGLKFMVYLQKENIIDESGMPKERFSAEFPKEGPSILRIQQVVRGDSAAYFCASSPADSNQPQHFGDGTRLSIL.

This sequence joins TRBV21-1 and TRBJ1-5. TRBV21-1 corresponds to a pseudogene. CDR3 length equals 17 residues. CDR3 sequence (DNA): TGTGCCAGCAGCAAGCACGGAATCTCAAATAGCAATCAGCCCCAGCATTTT. Protein sequence: CASSKHGISNSNQPQHF.

The genes are TRBV24-1 and TRBJ2-3, with 11 bases matching TRBD2. The CDR3 contains 16 residues. V was pared by 6 bases and J by 4 bases, with 8 bases of the junction left unmatched. Germline V CDR1 and CDR2: KGHDR, SFDVKD. CDR3: CATSPTSGGWADTQYF. The CDR3 DNA reads TGTGCCACCAGTCCTACTAGCGGGGGATGGGCAGATACGCAGTATTTT.

For the CDR3, the DNA is TGTGCCAGCAGCCAGGACAGGGTTTACGAGCAGTACTTC. Translation gives CASSQDRVYEQYF. This chain uses TRBV12-3 or TRBV12-4 with TRBJ2-7; 8 bases line up with TRBD1. The CDR3 covers 13 residues. V was pared by 6 bases and J by 4 bases, with 5 bases of the junction left unmatched.